The entry below gives a single TCR beta chain sequence along with its context. The data belong to a study of graft-versus-host responses after intestinal transplantation. Sorting of proliferating CFSE-low CD3+CD4+ and CD3+CD8+ responders took place after the reaction. Measured with immunoSEQ multiplex PCR; TCRdb has only the in-frame clones, and not every one. This sample has roughly 20,000 clones, with around 42% found just once. The sequences come from alloreactive CD4+ T cells from a mixed lymphocyte reaction culture, collected before intestinal transplant. This sample's subset: CFSE-low proliferating T cells sorted from roughly six-day pre-transplant mixed lymphocyte reaction (GvH or HvG direction). The TCR comes from a human patient who received an intestinal transplant.

CDR3 nucleotide sequence: TGTGCCAGCATTCCGGGACAGGGGTTGGGGAACACTGAAGCTTTCTTT. It encodes CASIPGQGLGNTEAFF. The V and J genes are TRBV10-3 and TRBJ1-1; TRBD1 aligns across 10 bases. CDR1 is ENHRY, CDR2 SYGVKD, per germline. The CDR3 is made up of 16 amino acids. V shed 10 bases, J shed 1 base, and the junction held 12 bases outside the gene matches.